The entry below describes one T cell receptor beta chain. Its specificity is not known. This table comes from immunoSEQ multiplex PCR, and its TCRdb copy is limited to in-frame clones, with some not included. The table lists 20,000 to 25,000 clones, 75% to 90% of them singletons. Germline V lookup: CDR1 SGHTA, CDR2 FQGNSA. The CDR3 has 13 amino acids. The V end was cut by 4 bases, the J end by 0 bases, with 6 bases between. The data originate from a study of lymphopenia after photon versus proton radiotherapy. Study conclusions and caveats: Better survival with proton therapy was suggested as possible, not demonstrated. Relative stability marked proton patients; photon patients lost diversity and naive cells. After lymphocyte nadir, photon-treated repertoires showed oligoclonal expansion, especially CD8+ Temra.

This chain connects TRBV7-2 to TRBJ1-2; D possibly corresponds to TRBD1 (6 bases). The sample in question was peripheral blood, obtained from a patient treated with proton-based radiotherapy. This TCR derives from an older man with esophageal cancer. Written as DNA, the CDR3 is TGTGCCAGCAGCTGGGACACTAACTATGGCTACACCTTC. It codes for CASSWDTNYGYTF.